One sample yielded the 18 T cell receptor beta chains listed below, sequenced in a study of Ad26.COV2.S vaccination and SARS-CoV-2 variants. The treatment denotes: some 19 received Ad26.COV2.S at low or high dose, single or two shots; 5 received placebo; per-sample allocation not given. Following the first vaccine or placebo injection, samples were taken on day 63. Some clones are missing from TCRdb's copy, which holds only in-frame ones; the method was immunoSEQ multiplex PCR. The data hold about 480,000 clones, with 87% observed a single time. The sequencing here drew on peripheral blood, taken in a trial of Ad26.COV2.S vaccine versus placebo. The receptors were gathered from a person aged 18 to 59 who received the Ad26.COV2.S COVID-19 vaccine or a placebo.

CDR3 DNA: TGCAGCGTTGTCAACCTGCCTCCTATGGACACTGAAGCTTTCTTT. Residues: CSVVNLPPMDTEAFF. The V call is TRBV29-1, the J call TRBJ1-1; D not resolved. The CDR3 consists of 15 residues. V was cut by 4 bases and J by 3 bases, with 18 bases left in between. Germline loops: CDR1 SQVTM, CDR2 ANQGSEA.

The chain is built from TRBV14 and TRBJ1-6; 9 bases are a match to TRBD1. This CDR3 is built from 17 residues. J gave up 3 bases and V 1 base, and 4 bases lay outside the gene matches. CDR1 is SGHDN and CDR2 is FVKESK in the germline V gene. The CDR3 DNA sequence: TGTGCCAGCAGCCAAGTTACAGGGGGCTACTATAATTCACCCCTCCACTTT. This encodes CASSQVTGGYYNSPLHF. The complete variable domain, with remaining parts taken from reference TRBV14 and TRBJ1-6, reads EAGVTQFPSHSVIEKGQTVTLRCDPISGHDNLYWYRRVMGKEIKFLLHFVKESKQDESGMPNNRFLAERTGGTYSTLKVQPAELEDSGVYFCASSQVTGGYYNSPLHFGNGTRLTVT.

This clone was observed once. V gene TRBV19 combines with J gene TRBJ1-1, with unresolved D. The CDR3 has 13 residues. The V end lost 5 bases, the J end lost 4 bases, and 11 bases lay between the germline ends. The V gene's germline CDR1 is LNHDA and CDR2 SQIVND (reference sequence). CDR3 loop: CASSPDMGTEAFF. The DNA for the CDR3 is TGTGCCAGTAGTCCGGATATGGGCACTGAAGCTTTCTTT.

This clone was recorded only once. The chain employs TRBV10-3 and TRBJ1-4, with a possible D match to TRBD1 (5 bases). The V and J ends lost 5 bases and 6 bases respectively, with 13 bases between them. This CDR3 is 14 amino acids long. Germline V CDR1 and CDR2: ENHRY, SYGVKD. As DNA, the CDR3 is TGTGCCATCAGTTTCAGGGCATCGGATGAAAAACTGTTTTTT. It yields the protein CAISFRASDEKLFF.

This rearrangement joins TRBV27 to TRBJ2-1; 10 bases are shared with TRBD1. J gave up 4 bases and V 7 bases, and 10 bases lay outside the gene matches. The CDR3 is 16 amino acids. CDR1 and CDR2 from the germline V gene are MNHEY and SMNVEV (reference sequence). In nucleotides, the CDR3 is TGTGCCAGCATCCCGAGGGGACAGGGGAATTACAATGAGCAGTTCTTC. This encodes CASIPRGQGNYNEQFF.

The chain employs TRBV10-3 and TRBJ2-5; D possibly corresponds to TRBD1 (5 bases). The V gene's germline CDR1 is ENHRY and CDR2 SYGVKD. Trimming stripped 7 bases from V and 5 bases from J, with 17 bases between. This CDR3 region has 14 residues. The CDR3 loop is CAIKSDAPGETQYF. In DNA, the CDR3 is TGTGCCATCAAAAGTGACGCCCCAGGGGAGACCCAGTACTTC.

The chain couples TRBV19 to TRBJ1-2; D not certain. With 7 bases removed from V and 2 bases from J, the gap between germline ends came to 14 bases. Per germline, CDR1 LNHDA and CDR2 SQIVND (reference sequence). The CDR3 extends over 14 amino acids. The CDR3 spells CASIEVGRNYGYTF. The CDR3 coding sequence is TGTGCCAGTATCGAGGTTGGCAGAAACTATGGCTACACCTTC.

This chain connects TRBV6-6 to TRBJ1-4; D unresolved. Trimming took 5 bases from V and 2 from J, leaving 27 bases between them. This CDR3 spans 20 amino acids. Per germline, CDR1 MNHNY and CDR2 SVGAGI (reference sequence). The CDR3 loop is CASSPNPSGRVLGTNEKLFF. The CDR3 region has the DNA TGTGCCAGCAGTCCTAATCCAAGCGGCCGGGTGCTTGGGACTAATGAAAAACTGTTTTTT.

V usage is TRBV4-1 and J usage is TRBJ1-2; D is perhaps TRBD1 (5 bases). The CDR3 runs to 18 residues. V gave up 0 bases and J gave up 7 bases, with 24 bases separating them. Germline CDR1 reads MGHRA; CDR2 reads YSYEKL. The CDR3 DNA reads as TGCGCCAGCAGCCAAGATTACGGGGGGAAGCCCTCGGCGGGTGGCTACACCTTC. Protein: CASSQDYGGKPSAGGYTF.

This clone was seen once. This rearrangement joins TRBV5-8 to TRBJ2-7; 8 nucleotides agree with TRBD1. V lost 3 bases, J lost 5 bases, and 10 bases stayed unmatched. This CDR3 has 15 amino acids. Germline CDR1 and CDR2: SGHTS and YDEGEE. CDR3 protein: CASSSGTGRSDEQYF. CDR3 coding DNA: TGTGCCAGCAGCTCTGGGACAGGAAGATCCGACGAGCAGTACTTC.

V usage is TRBV28 and J usage is TRBJ1-5, with D perhaps TRBD1 (6 bases). Looked up from germline, CDR1 is MDHEN and CDR2 is SYDVKM. CDR3 length: 14 amino acids. V dropped 2 bases and J dropped 6 bases, with 11 bases sitting between them. As DNA, the CDR3 is TGTGCCAGCAGTTTAGTACAGGGCGGTCAGCCCCAGCATTTT. This encodes CASSLVQGGQPQHF.

The V gene is TRBV7-8, the J gene TRBJ2-3, with D hard to call. V was clipped by 1 base and J by 2 bases, with 7 bases between them. Germline CDR1 is SGHVS and CDR2 is FQNEAQ. CDR3 size: 14 residues. In nucleotides, the CDR3 is TGTGCCAGCAGCTTAGAGGTCTTCACAGATACGCAGTATTTT. This encodes CASSLEVFTDTQYF.

The chain uses TRBV7-2 and TRBJ2-7; D gene uncertain. In germline, CDR1 is SGHTA, CDR2 FQGNSA. V gave up 5 bases and J gave up 2 bases, with 4 bases separating them. The CDR3 contains 11 residues. This CDR3 reads CASSAAYEQYF. The CDR3 coding sequence is TGTGCCAGCAGCGCCGCCTACGAGCAGTACTTC.

V is TRBV5-5 and J is TRBJ2-7; TRBD2 agrees at 7 bases. Germline CDR1 SGHKS, CDR2 YYEKEE (reference sequence). The CDR3 length is 14 residues. The junction had 6 bases not matched to a gene; V was cut back by 1 base and J by 5 bases. Here the CDR3 DNA reads TGTGCCAGCAGCTTGTTGCGGGAGCTGGACGAGCAGTACTTC. As protein: CASSLLRELDEQYF.

This chain uses TRBV7-2 with TRBJ2-3; 7 positions agree with TRBD2. The CDR3 is made up of 17 amino acids. Germline V gene data show CDR1 as SGHTA and CDR2 as FQGNSA. V dropped 4 bases and J dropped 5; count of bases not matched to a gene: 15. This chain's CDR3 is CASSSGVEAGTKDTQYF. For the CDR3, the DNA is TGTGCCAGCAGCTCCGGGGTGGAAGCGGGGACCAAAGATACGCAGTATTTT.

The rearrangement uses TRBV13 and TRBJ2-2; no definite D call. The V and J ends lost 4 bases and 0 bases respectively, with 9 bases between them. Per the germline V gene, CDR1 is PRHDT and CDR2 is FYEKMQ (reference sequence). This CDR3 spans 15 amino acids. CDR3 in DNA: TGTGCCAGCAGCTCCCTACGGACGAACACCGGGGAGCTGTTTTTT. Protein product: CASSSLRTNTGELFF.

This rearrangement joins TRBV18 to TRBJ2-2; D unclear. Deletions cut 4 bases from V and 2 bases from J, with 5 bases between. Germline CDR1 is KGHSH and CDR2 is LQKENI. The CDR3 has 13 amino acids. CDR3 bases: TGTGCCAGCTCACAGACTAACACCGGGGAGCTGTTTTTT. This translates into CASSQTNTGELFF. Together with reference TRBV18 and TRBJ2-2, the CDR3 gives the full variable domain: NAGVMQNPRHLVRRRGQEARLRCSPMKGHSHVYWYRQLPEEGLKFMVYLQKENIIDESGMPKERFSAEFPKEGPSILRIQQVVRGDSAAYFCASSQTNTGELFFGEGSRLTVL.

V and J are TRBV27 and TRBJ2-4; 11 nucleotides match TRBD2. Looked up from germline, CDR1 is MNHEY and CDR2 is SMNVEV (reference sequence). Trimming took 5 bases from V and 2 from J; bases not matched to a gene: 14. The CDR3 is 19 residues long. Here the CDR3 reads CASSPTGTSGTRTKNIQYF. For the CDR3, the DNA is TGTGCCAGCAGTCCGACCGGGACTAGCGGTACCCGAACCAAAAACATTCAGTACTTC.